Described below is a single T cell receptor (beta chain) sequence and its context. The CDR3 sequence is 14 residues long. The germline CDR1 and CDR2 sequences are GTSNPN and SVGIG (reference sequence). The data were obtained in a study of patients and donors after allogeneic stem cell transplantation. Each CDR3 protein gets one entry after TCRdb re-called the RT-PCR reads with MiXCR. This sample carries around 82,000 distinct CDR3 sequences, 5% of them seen once, and the ten largest clones take around 3%. The sequencing input was blood, either unsorted or a sorted T cell fraction (not recorded which). The clonotype was recovered from a human donor who was either an allogeneic HSCT recipient or a stem cell or donor lymphocyte infusion donor (not recorded which). It is not recorded whose cells these are; they may come from a transplant donor. The gene calls are TRBV30 and TRBJ2-1; TRBD2 is a possible D gene (6 bases). The DNA for the CDR3 is TGTGTCCAACCCGCGCGGGGACTTAACAATGAGCAGTTCTTC. Protein: CVQPARGLNNEQFF. Using reference TRBV30 and TRBJ2-1 for the parts outside the CDR3, the full variable domain is SQTIHQWPATLVQPVGSPLSLECTVEGTSNPNLYWYRQAAGRGLQLLFYSVGIGQISSEVPQNLSASRPQDRQFILSSKKLLLSDSGFYLCVQPARGLNNEQFFGPGTRLTVL.